The clone carrying this TCR beta chain was detected only a few times. As yet, its antigen is unknown. It was with 60 Vbeta and 13 Jbeta primers that the PCR ran. Measured with immunoSEQ multiplex PCR; TCRdb has only the in-frame clones, and not every one. This table has some 120,000 clones, approximately 80% appearing once. The V end was cut by 5 bases, the J end by 7 bases, with 14 bases between. The germline V gene encodes CDR1 MNHEY and CDR2 SVGAGI. The CDR3 is 14 amino acids. This entry comes from a study of cytomegalovirus exposure and HLA in healthy donors. About the study: Early release data held 80 million to 100 million unique TCRs from HLA-typed donors.

Whole-study results and caveats: A later analysis showed that HLA-associated TCR beta chains had undergone more clonal expansion than equally common others. An analysis that was carried out later associated 15,000 to 20,000 TCR beta sequences with HLA alleles at 0.05 false discovery rate. Specificity for CMV antigens was confirmed in vitro for a few of the CMV-associated chains.

Sequencing was done on a sample of PBMCs. This TCR came from a female donor in good health and CMV-seronegative. The chain joins TRBV6-5 to TRBJ2-2, with D perhaps matching TRBD1 (6 bases). This chain's CDR3 is CASSAPGQGGELFF. The CDR3 nucleotides read TGTGCCAGCAGTGCACCGGGACAAGGCGGGGAGCTGTTTTTT.